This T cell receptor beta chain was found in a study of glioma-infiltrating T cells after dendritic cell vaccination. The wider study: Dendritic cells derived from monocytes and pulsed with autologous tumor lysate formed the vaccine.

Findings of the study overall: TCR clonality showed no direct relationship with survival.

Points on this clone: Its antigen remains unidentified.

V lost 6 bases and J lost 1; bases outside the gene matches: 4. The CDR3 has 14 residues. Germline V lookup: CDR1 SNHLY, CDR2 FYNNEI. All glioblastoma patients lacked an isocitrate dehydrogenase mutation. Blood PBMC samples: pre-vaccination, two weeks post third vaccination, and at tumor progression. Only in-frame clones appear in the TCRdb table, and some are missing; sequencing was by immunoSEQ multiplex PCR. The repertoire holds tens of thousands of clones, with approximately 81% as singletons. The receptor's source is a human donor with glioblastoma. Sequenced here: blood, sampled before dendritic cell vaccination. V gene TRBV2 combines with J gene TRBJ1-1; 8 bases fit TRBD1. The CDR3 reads CASRRTGWNTEAFF. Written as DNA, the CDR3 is TGTGCCAGCAGGAGGACAGGGTGGAACACTGAAGCTTTCTTT.